This T cell receptor (beta chain) was retrieved from a study of T cell changes during pregnancy in multiple sclerosis (dated 2019 in TCRdb). In the study overall: Changes in the T cell repertoire over the course of pregnancy were examined in this study in women with multiple sclerosis.

Concerning this clone itself: The antigen it binds to is not known. Base qualities are missing; no much larger clone stands one base away.

Library method: the immunoSEQ multiplex PCR assay. The source is immuneACCESS, and TCRdb retained only in-frame sequences with V and J called. Part of the clones is not carried over; for the studies checked, unresolved V genes explain less than half of this, and the remainder is unexplained. In all, the sample holds around 59,000 clones, and about 90% of those were seen once. Jointly, the top ten make up around 3% of the sample. The sequencing here drew on peripheral blood, taken in the third trimester of pregnancy. The clonotype originates from a female donor in good health, enrolled as a control in a pregnancy study.

The CDR3 region: CASSRRQEYSGNTIYF. The sequence in DNA is TGTGCCAGCTCACGGCGACAGGAGTACTCTGGAAACACCATATATTTT. Recombination joined TRBV18 with TRBJ1-3; TRBD1 might be the D gene, on 6 matching bases. Taken from cysteine to phenylalanine, the CDR3 has 16 residues. The entry retains the CDR3 DNA only, 48 bases that are in frame from base 1. Reading the germline V gene gives CDR1 KGHSH and CDR2 LQKENI. Between the V and J ends, shortened by 4 bases and 0 bases respectively, the junction contains 13 bases.